One and the same sample provided the 22 T cell receptor beta chains below, sequenced in a study of shared clonotypes between healthy human individuals. Naive CD8 cells lacked CD45RO, underwent positive selection for CCR7 and left out terminally differentiated effector memory CD45RA+ cells. This table comes from immunoSEQ multiplex PCR, and its TCRdb copy is limited to in-frame clones, with some not included. The data hold 630,000 or so clones, with about 98% observed a single time. The source material was naive CD8+ T cells sorted from blood. The receptors were gathered from a man aged 30 to 39 in good health.

Of note for this clone: The germline gene is not matched at one end of the junction; a read error may be the cause. The chain uses TRBV6-1 and TRBJ2-5; tentatively, D is TRBD2 (5 bases). Germline CDR1 MNHNS, CDR2 SASEGT. This CDR3 has 15 amino acids. The CDR3 DNA is TGTGCCAGCAGTGAATCGTTGAGGGTCCAAGGGACCCAGTACTTC. Amino acid sequence: CASSESLRVQGTQYF.

The chain employs TRBV7-2 and TRBJ2-1, with 15 bases fitting TRBD2. The CDR3 is made up of 15 amino acids. Germline V lookup: CDR1 SGHTA, CDR2 FQGNSA. V shed 1 base and J 16 bases; nucleotides not matched to a gene: 8. Written as DNA, the CDR3 is TGTGCCAGCAGCTTAGGGACTAGCGGGAGGGTGGGCAAATTCTTC. The encoded protein is CASSLGTSGRVGKFF.

The chain joins TRBV2 to TRBJ2-1; the match to TRBD2 covers 9 bases. The CDR3 loop spans 15 amino acids. The junction had 3 bases not matched to a gene; V was cut back by 2 bases and J by 4 bases. The germline CDR1 and CDR2 sequences are SNHLY and FYNNEI. CDR3 coding DNA: TGTGCCAGCAGTGAATGGACTAGCGAATACAATGAGCAGTTCTTC. This gives the protein CASSEWTSEYNEQFF.

The chain combines TRBV14 with TRBJ2-5; TRBD1 is a possible D gene (7 bases). V was clipped by 4 bases and J by 5 bases, with 8 bases between them. This CDR3 has 12 amino acids. Germline assignment: CDR1 SGHDN and CDR2 FVKESK. CDR3 coding DNA: TGTGCCAGCAGCCCAGGGGGGGAGACCCAGTACTTC. Its translation: CASSPGGETQYF.

The CDR3 loop reads CASSVSHPQEGGRDSGANVLTF. CDR3 coding DNA: TGTGCCAGCAGCGTCAGCCACCCACAGGAAGGAGGGAGGGACTCTGGGGCCAACGTCCTGACTTTC. J is TRBJ2-6 and V is TRBV9; 7 bases agree with TRBD2. The trim removed 2 bases at V and 0 bases at J, leaving 20 bases unmatched. CDR1 is SGDLS, CDR2 YYNGEE, per germline. The CDR3 sequence is 22 residues long.

This sequence joins TRBV19 and TRBJ2-7; D gene uncertain. Trimming removed 1 base from V and 2 bases from J, with 9 bases in between. Per the germline V gene, CDR1 is LNHDA and CDR2 is SQIVND (reference sequence). This CDR3 is built from 14 residues. The CDR3 DNA reads TGTGCCAGTAGTATAGGCAGGTCGGCCTACGAGCAGTACTTC. Its protein product is CASSIGRSAYEQYF.

The CDR3 bases are TGTGCCAGCAGTGATAACGGTGGAAACACCATATATTTT. It is translated as CASSDNGGNTIYF. The V and J genes are TRBV5-5 and TRBJ1-3, with D unclear. V gave up 5 bases and J gave up 3 bases, with 9 bases separating them. The germline CDR1 and CDR2 sequences are SGHKS and YYEKEE (reference sequence). CDR3 length: 13 amino acids.

The CDR3 coding sequence is TGTGCCAGCAGCTCCGGGACAGGGAATGAGCAGTTCTTC. Protein: CASSSGTGNEQFF. The chain combines TRBV7-2 with TRBJ2-1; 9 bases fit TRBD1. After removal of 4 bases from V and 7 bases from J, the junction contained 2 bases not matched to a gene. The CDR3 extends over 13 amino acids. The germline gives CDR1 SGHTA, CDR2 FQGNSA. Variable domain in full (rest from reference TRBV7-2 and TRBJ2-1): GAGVSQSPSNKVTEKGKDVELRCDPISGHTALYWYRQSLGQGLEFLIYFQGNSAPDKSGLPSDRFSAERTGGSVSTLTIQRTQQEDSAVYLCASSSGTGNEQFFGPGTRLTVL.

Written as DNA, the CDR3 is TGCGCCAGCAGCTTGGTCGGGTATGACGAGCAGTACTTC. It codes for CASSLVGYDEQYF. V usage is TRBV5-1 and J usage is TRBJ2-7; D not resolved. CDR1 SGHRS and CDR2 YFSETQ come from the germline V gene. The CDR3 is made up of 13 amino acids. The ends were cut back, 0 bases at V and 5 bases at J, with 9 bases in the middle.

The chain uses TRBV5-4 and TRBJ1-4; weak D call: TRBD1 (5 bases). The CDR3 sequence is 16 residues long. Deletions cut 2 bases from V and 0 bases from J, with 11 bases between. Germline assignment: CDR1 SGHNT and CDR2 YYREEE (reference sequence). As DNA, the CDR3 is TGTGCCAGCAGCTTCGGAGGGGCTGCAACTAATGAAAAACTGTTTTTT. Its protein is CASSFGGAATNEKLFF.

CDR3 nucleotide sequence: TGTGCCAGCAGCTTGGGAGGAAGCACTGAAGCTTTCTTT. Translation: CASSLGGSTEAFF. This sequence joins TRBV7-3 and TRBJ1-1; D remains ambiguous. Per the germline V gene, CDR1 is SGHTA and CDR2 is FQGTGA. The V end lost 3 bases, the J end lost 4 bases, and 9 bases lay between the germline ends. The CDR3 has 13 amino acids.

V is TRBV7-8 and J is TRBJ2-7, with unresolved D. Germline V gene lookup returns CDR1 SGHVS and CDR2 FQNEAQ. The CDR3 runs to 13 residues. V lost 5 bases and J lost 2, with 10 bases in between. The DNA for the CDR3 is TGTGCCAGCAGCCCTGAACCAACCTACGAGCAGTACTTC. This encodes CASSPEPTYEQYF.

The rearrangement joins TRBV4-1 to TRBJ1-1; 9 bases are a match to TRBD1. Germline V gene sequence: CDR1 MGHRA, CDR2 YSYEKL. V trimming: 5 bases; J trimming: 2 bases; junction bases outside the gene matches: 6. The CDR3 consists of 15 residues. CDR3 sequence: CASSNPGQGNTEAFF. The CDR3 coding sequence is TGCGCCAGCAGCAACCCGGGACAGGGAAACACTGAAGCTTTCTTT.

This chain joins TRBV7-9 and TRBJ2-2; unclear D gene. V lost 1 base, J lost 4 bases, and 7 bases lay in between. In germline, CDR1 is SEHNR, CDR2 FQNEAQ (reference sequence). This CDR3 has 14 amino acids. The CDR3 DNA sequence: TGTGCCAGCAGCTTAGAGGTGCGCACCGGGGAGCTGTTTTTT. Its translation is CASSLEVRTGELFF.

The chain has TRBV9 and TRBJ2-7; D is unclear. Between the trimmed V and J ends, which lost 4 bases and 2 bases, there was a span of 13 bases. CDR1 and CDR2 from the germline V gene are SGDLS and YYNGEE. The CDR3 extends over 14 amino acids. The CDR3: CASSLPGRPYEQYF. The CDR3 coding sequence is TGTGCCAGCAGCCTCCCGGGCCGTCCCTACGAGCAGTACTTC.

The V call is TRBV4-1, the J call TRBJ2-1; 8 bases map to TRBD2. This CDR3 is 16 amino acids long. V shed 3 bases, J shed 0 bases, and the junction held 4 bases outside the gene matches. Germline-derived CDR1 and CDR2 are MGHRA and YSYEKL. The CDR3 nucleotides read TGCGCCAGCAGCCAGTGGAGCGGGGGCTCCTACAATGAGCAGTTCTTC. It is translated as CASSQWSGGSYNEQFF.

The rearrangement joins TRBV9 to TRBJ2-5; 9 bases map to TRBD1. After removal of 3 bases from V and 5 bases from J, the junction contained 8 bases not matched to a gene. Germline CDR1 SGDLS, CDR2 YYNGEE. The CDR3 is made up of 15 amino acids. The CDR3 DNA is TGTGCCAGCAGCGCGTGGGACAGGGAACGGGAGACCCAGTACTTC. Translation: CASSAWDRERETQYF.

The chain is built from TRBV6-5 and TRBJ2-1; D might be TRBD1 or TRBD2, each matching 6 bases. The CDR3 has 15 residues. The ends were cut back, 8 bases at V and 0 bases at J, with 14 bases in the middle. Germline CDR1 and CDR2: MNHEY and SVGAGI. CDR3 in amino acids: CASQEGVSSYNEQFF. The CDR3 DNA reads TGTGCCAGCCAGGAGGGGGTGAGCTCCTACAATGAGCAGTTCTTC.

This chain links TRBV27 with TRBJ2-7; 14 positions agree with TRBD2. The junction had 5 bases not matched to a gene; V was cut back by 7 bases and J by 3 bases. The length of the CDR3 is 15 residues. From germline, CDR1 is MNHEY and CDR2 SMNVEV (reference sequence). CDR3: CASKTSGRADYEQYF. Written as DNA, the CDR3 is TGTGCCAGCAAGACTAGCGGGAGGGCCGACTACGAGCAGTACTTC.

The V call is TRBV7-9, the J call TRBJ2-1, with D perhaps being TRBD1 or TRBD2 (5 bases each). CDR3 size: 16 residues. Germline V lookup: CDR1 SEHNR, CDR2 FQNEAQ (reference sequence). The V and J ends lost 5 bases and 2 bases respectively, with 16 bases between them. The CDR3: CASSDAGTSTYNEQFF. The CDR3 nucleotides are TGTGCCAGCAGCGATGCCGGGACCTCGACCTACAATGAGCAGTTCTTC.

This sequence joins TRBV4-1 and TRBJ2-5; D gene unclear. V lost 2 bases and J lost 4, with 20 bases in between. This CDR3 spans 17 amino acids. Germline CDR1 is MGHRA and CDR2 is YSYEKL. The CDR3 loop is CASSQTQTPGPGETQYF. The CDR3 DNA reads TGCGCCAGCAGCCAAACACAGACTCCCGGGCCGGGAGAGACCCAGTACTTC.

The CDR3 region has the DNA TGTGCCAGCAGTTTATTTCGGCTGGGCCTAACCTACGAGCAGTACTTC. It yields the protein CASSLFRLGLTYEQYF. V and J are TRBV28 and TRBJ2-7; D unclear. V dropped 1 base and J dropped 2 bases, with 15 bases sitting between them. The CDR3 totals 16 residues. CDR1 is MDHEN and CDR2 is SYDVKM in the germline V gene.